What follows are 18 T cell receptor beta chains derived from one specimen sequenced in a study of cytomegalovirus exposure and HLA in healthy donors. A multiplex PCR was run with 60 Vbeta primers and 13 Jbeta primers. Using immunoSEQ multiplex PCR, the repertoire was profiled, and TCRdb retains in-frame clones only, with some absent. The sample holds 150,000 to 200,000 clones, 70% to 80% seen once. Sample: PBMCs. All receptors come from a man aged 25-45 years in good health and CMV-seronegative.

V gene TRBV20-1 combines with J gene TRBJ2-7; a weak D match, TRBD1 (5 bases). The CDR3 is 11 amino acids. Trimming took 4 bases from V and 3 from J, leaving 7 bases between them. Looked up from germline, CDR1 is DFQATT and CDR2 is SNEGSKA (reference sequence). Here the CDR3 DNA reads TGCAGTGCTACGGACAACTACGAGCAGTACTTC. Residues: CSATDNYEQYF.

J is TRBJ2-7 and V is TRBV19; no firm D call. This CDR3 contains 13 residues. In germline, CDR1 is LNHDA, CDR2 SQIVND (reference sequence). Trimming left V 6 bases short and J 2 bases short, with 11 bases between. CDR3 nucleotide sequence: TGTGCCAGTAGGACCCGAGGAACCTACGAGCAGTACTTC. This gives the protein CASRTRGTYEQYF. The full variable domain, with the rest looked up from reference TRBV19 and TRBJ2-7, is DGGITQSPKYLFRKEGQNVTLSCEQNLNHDAMYWYRQDPGQGLRLIYYSQIVNDFQKGDIAEGYSVSREKKESFPLTVTSAQKNPTAFYLCASRTRGTYEQYFGPGTRLTVT.

The chain has TRBV5-4 and TRBJ2-1; 14 bases align to TRBD2. CDR3 size: 13 residues. CDR1 is SGHNT, CDR2 YYREEE, per germline (reference sequence). Trimming cost V 4 bases and J 9 bases; bases outside gene matches: 0. The CDR3 nucleotides are TGTGCCAGCAGCGGACTAGCGGGAGGTGAGCAGTTCTTC. Amino acid sequence: CASSGLAGGEQFF.

The chain carries TRBV11-2 and TRBJ1-5; a weak D match, TRBD1 (6 bases). The germline CDR1 and CDR2 sequences are SGHAT and FQNNGV. The CDR3 contains 17 residues. V was cut by 4 bases and J by 7 bases, with 23 bases left in between. In DNA form, the CDR3 reads TGTGCCAGCAGCTCCGGGGCGGGGGCGGGGTTGAAACAGCCCCAGCATTTT. The encoded protein is CASSSGAGAGLKQPQHF.

J is TRBJ2-7 and V is TRBV11-2; 8 nucleotides match TRBD1. The length of the CDR3 is 15 residues. Looked up from germline, CDR1 is SGHAT and CDR2 is FQNNGV. The trim removed 5 bases at V and 2 bases at J, leaving 8 bases unmatched. In nucleotides, the CDR3 is TGTGCCAGCAGCCAGAGACAGGGGAGAACCTACGAGCAGTACTTC. This codes for CASSQRQGRTYEQYF.

This clone was counted a single time. The CDR3 DNA reads TGTGCCAGCAGTTACTCGACGGGGGGGGGCAATCAGCCCCAGCATTTT. Translated, it gives CASSYSTGGGNQPQHF. The rearrangement uses TRBV6-6 and TRBJ1-5; TRBD1 might be the D (5 bases). Looked up from germline, CDR1 is MNHNY and CDR2 is SVGAGI (reference sequence). This CDR3 is 16 amino acids long. V lost 0 bases to trimming and J lost 2 bases, with 11 bases between them.

The chain recombines TRBV28 with TRBJ2-3; TRBD1 agrees at 10 bases. With V trimmed by 3 bases and J by 1 base, 10 bases remained unmatched. The V gene's germline CDR1 is MDHEN and CDR2 SYDVKM. This CDR3 spans 18 amino acids. The CDR3 nucleotides read TGTGCCAGCAGTTTCTGGACAGGGGGAGGGAGGGGCACAGATACGCAGTATTTT. It specifies CASSFWTGGGRGTDTQYF.

V usage is TRBV6-5 and J usage is TRBJ2-1; 15 nucleotides agree with TRBD2. V gave up 5 bases and J gave up 12 bases; unmatched junction bases: 8. The germline V gene encodes CDR1 MNHEY and CDR2 SVGAGI. This CDR3 is 15 amino acids long. The CDR3 DNA is TGTGCCAGCAGTCCCGGACTAGCGGGAGGGCCAAGGCAGTTCTTC. The encoded protein is CASSPGLAGGPRQFF.

The V gene is TRBV1, the J gene TRBJ2-7; the DNA was not used to check the table's D call, TRBD2. TRBV1 is assigned pseudogene status. CDR3 size: 17 residues. Written as DNA, the CDR3 is TGCACCAGCAGCCAAGGCGATAGCGGGAATTTCTCCTACGAGCAGTGCTTC. Its protein product is CTSSQGDSGNFSYEQCF.

The chain links TRBV9 to TRBJ2-1; 12 nucleotides match TRBD2. Germline V gives CDR1 SGDLS, CDR2 YYNGEE. This CDR3 contains 15 residues. V shed 0 bases and J 8 bases; nucleotides not matched to a gene: 3. The DNA of the CDR3 is TGTGCCAGCAGCGTAGTGCTAGCGGGGGGGGATGAGCAGTTCTTC. Its protein is CASSVVLAGGDEQFF.

The chain is built from TRBV11-2 and TRBJ2-3, with 10 positions matching TRBD2. Germline loops: CDR1 SGHAT, CDR2 FQNNGV. CDR3 length equals 15 residues. J was trimmed by 5 bases and V by 5 bases; bases with no gene match: 7. Written as DNA, the CDR3 is TGTGCCAGCAGCGCCAGACTAGCGGGTCTAGATACGCAGTATTTT. This codes for CASSARLAGLDTQYF. The entire variable domain, with the rest obtained from reference TRBV11-2 and TRBJ2-3, is as follows: EAGVAQSPRYKIIEKRQSVAFWCNPISGHATLYWYQQILGQGPKLLIQFQNNGVVDDSQLPKDRFSAERLKGVDSTLKIQPAKLEDSAVYLCASSARLAGLDTQYFGPGTRLTVL.

This clone was observed a handful of times. The CDR3 nucleotides read TGTGCCAGCAGCGTAGTGCCCAGTCGAGGGGGCGCCCTCTATGGCTACACCTTC. This sequence encodes CASSVVPSRGGALYGYTF. The rearrangement uses TRBV9 and TRBJ1-2, with 7 bases identical to TRBD1. V trimming: 0 bases; J trimming: 4 bases; junction bases outside the gene matches: 15. The CDR3 runs to 18 residues. Germline CDR1 reads SGDLS; CDR2 reads YYNGEE.

The rearrangement links TRBV6-5 to TRBJ1-2, with D possibly matching TRBD1 (5 bases). Trimming removed 2 bases at V and 4 bases at J, with 8 bases between. The germline V gene encodes CDR1 MNHEY and CDR2 SVGAGI. The length of the CDR3 is 13 residues. The CDR3 here is CASSYLDSYGYTF. CDR3 nucleotides: TGTGCCAGCAGTTACCTTGACAGCTATGGCTACACCTTC.

This sequence joins TRBV6-6 and TRBJ2-4; D is possibly TRBD1 (5 bases). V lost 6 bases to trimming and J lost 10 bases, with 13 bases between them. The CDR3 covers 12 residues. The germline gives CDR1 MNHNY, CDR2 SVGAGI (reference sequence). The CDR3 sequence is CASRPQGEIQYF. The CDR3 DNA is TGTGCCAGCAGGCCCCAGGGCGAGATTCAGTACTTC.

V usage is TRBV7-9 and J usage is TRBJ2-7; 10 nucleotides align to TRBD2. This CDR3 region has 15 residues. Trimming cost V 5 bases and J 3 bases; bases outside gene matches: 7. Germline CDR1 and CDR2: SEHNR and FQNEAQ (reference sequence). CDR3 protein: CASSILAGGIYEQYF. The CDR3 nucleotides read TGTGCCAGCAGCATTTTAGCGGGAGGTATCTACGAGCAGTACTTC.

The chain uses TRBV19 and TRBJ2-1, with a tentative D call TRBD2 (6 bases). The CDR3 sequence is 15 residues long. The V gene's germline CDR1 is LNHDA and CDR2 SQIVND (reference sequence). The germline V and J ends were trimmed by 5 bases and 1 base, with 12 bases remaining between them. This CDR3 is CASSRSSESYNEQFF. CDR3 coding DNA: TGTGCCAGTAGTCGCTCTAGCGAGTCCTACAATGAGCAGTTCTTC.

This sequence joins TRBV7-9 and TRBJ1-1, with D possibly matching TRBD1 (5 bases). CDR3 size: 13 residues. In germline, CDR1 is SEHNR, CDR2 FQNEAQ (reference sequence). V was shortened by 1 base and J by 5 bases, with 8 bases between the two germline ends. CDR3 amino acids: CASSLEEGTEAFF. In DNA form, the CDR3 reads TGTGCCAGCAGCTTAGAGGAGGGGACTGAAGCTTTCTTT. The full variable domain, its missing parts supplied by reference TRBV7-9 and TRBJ1-1, is DTGVSQNPRHKITKRGQNVTFRCDPISEHNRLYWYRQTLGQGPEFLTYFQNEAQLEKSRLLSDRFSAERPKGSFSTLEIQRTEQGDSAMYLCASSLEEGTEAFFGQGTRLTVV.

This rearrangement joins TRBV2 to TRBJ2-5, with TRBD2 matching over 13 bases. The CDR3 totals 15 residues. The germline V gene encodes CDR1 SNHLY and CDR2 FYNNEI. Trimming cost V 4 bases and J 4 bases; bases outside gene matches: 3. CDR3: CASSGLAGGLETQYF. As DNA, the CDR3 is TGTGCCAGCAGTGGACTAGCGGGGGGTTTAGAGACCCAGTACTTC.